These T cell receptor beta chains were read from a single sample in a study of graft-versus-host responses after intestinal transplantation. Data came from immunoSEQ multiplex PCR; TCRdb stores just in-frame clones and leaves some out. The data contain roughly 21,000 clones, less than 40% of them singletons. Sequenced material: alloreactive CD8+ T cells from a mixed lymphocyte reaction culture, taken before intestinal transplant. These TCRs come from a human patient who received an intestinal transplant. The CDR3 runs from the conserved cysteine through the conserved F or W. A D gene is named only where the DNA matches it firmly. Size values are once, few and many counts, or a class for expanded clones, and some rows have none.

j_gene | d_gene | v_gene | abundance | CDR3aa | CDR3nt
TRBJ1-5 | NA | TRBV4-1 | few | CASSQERVGGNQPQHF | TGTGCCAGCAGCCAAGAAAGGGTCGGGGGCAATCAGCCCCAGCATTTT
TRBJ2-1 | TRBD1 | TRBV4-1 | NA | CASSQEGQLIYNEQFF | TGTGCCAGCAGCCAAGAGGGACAGCTAATTTACAATGAGCAGTTCTTC
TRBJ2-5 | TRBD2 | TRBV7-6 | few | CASSFSWGGSETQYF | TGTGCCAGCAGCTTCTCCTGGGGGGGTTCGGAGACCCAGTACTTC
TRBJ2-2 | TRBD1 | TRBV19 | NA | CASSIESLTGVNTGELFF | TGTGCCAGTAGTATCGAATCACTAACAGGGGTAAACACCGGGGAGCTGTTTTTT
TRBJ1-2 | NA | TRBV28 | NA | CASSLLTGQPNYGYTF | TGTGCCAGCAGTTTATTAACGGGGCAGCCAAACTATGGCTACACCTTC
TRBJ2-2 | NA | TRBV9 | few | CASGQKRGTNTGELFF | TGTGCCAGCGGACAAAAGAGGGGTACGAACACCGGGGAGCTGTTTTTT
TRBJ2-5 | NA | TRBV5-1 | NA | CASSPRHGQKETQYF | TGCGCCAGCAGCCCCCGCCACGGACAGAAAGAGACCCAGTACTTC
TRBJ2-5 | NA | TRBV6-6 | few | CASSYTGGARETQYF | TGTGCCAGCAGTTACACAGGGGGGGCTAGGGAGACCCAGTACTTC
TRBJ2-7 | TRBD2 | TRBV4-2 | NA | CASSQSSGWTYEQYF | TGTGCCAGCAGCCAATCTAGCGGGTGGACCTACGAGCAGTACTTC
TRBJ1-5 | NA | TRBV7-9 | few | CASSLQSVRLSNQPQHF | TGTGCCAGCAGCTTACAGTCGGTCAGACTTAGCAATCAGCCCCAGCATTTT
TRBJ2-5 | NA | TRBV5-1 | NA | CASDYHETQYF | TGCGCCAGCGACTACCACGAGACCCAGTACTTC
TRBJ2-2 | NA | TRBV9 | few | CASSPRPVLAGFDTGELFF | TGTGCCAGCAGCCCCCGACCCGTCCTCGCGGGTTTTGACACCGGGGAGCTGTTTTTT
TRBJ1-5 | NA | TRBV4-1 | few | CASSQDRRAAGLGDNQPQHF | TGCGCCAGCAGCCAAGATAGGCGGGCTGCGGGGCTTGGGGATAATCAGCCCCAGCATTTT
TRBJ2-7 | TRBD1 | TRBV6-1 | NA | CASSERTGDTYEQYF | TGTGCCAGCAGTGAAAGAACAGGGGATACGTACGAGCAGTACTTC
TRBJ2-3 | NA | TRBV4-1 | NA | CASSQVLERTQYF | TGCGCCAGCAGCCAAGTTTTAGAACGTACGCAGTATTTT
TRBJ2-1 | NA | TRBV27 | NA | CASSFSSSHEQFF | TGTGCCAGCAGTTTTTCATCGAGCCATGAGCAGTTCTTC
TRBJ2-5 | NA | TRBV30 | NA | CAGRGGQGWGETQYF | TGTGCCGGGAGGGGTGGGCAGGGGTGGGGGGAGACCCAGTACTTC
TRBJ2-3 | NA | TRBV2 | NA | CASSEAPPSEGYTDTQYF | TGTGCCAGCAGTGAAGCCCCCCCCTCGGAGGGTTACACAGATACGCAGTATTTT
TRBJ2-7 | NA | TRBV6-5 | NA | CASSFGDRSYEQYF | TGTGCCAGCAGTTTCGGGGATAGGTCCTACGAGCAGTACTTC
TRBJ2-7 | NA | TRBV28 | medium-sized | CASRPGALDSYEQYF | TGTGCCAGCAGACCCGGGGCCCTTGACTCCTACGAGCAGTACTTC
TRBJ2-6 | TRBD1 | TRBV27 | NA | CASSPDRAGANVLTF | TGTGCCAGCAGTCCTGACAGGGCTGGGGCCAACGTCCTGACTTTC
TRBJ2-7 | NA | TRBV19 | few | CATKQGLLGEQYF | TGTGCCACCAAACAGGGACTTTTGGGCGAGCAGTACTTC
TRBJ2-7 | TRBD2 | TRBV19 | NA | CASSPWGGDYEQYF | TGTGCCAGTAGTCCCTGGGGGGGAGACTACGAGCAGTACTTC
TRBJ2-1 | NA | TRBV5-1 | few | CASSLGEATGNEQFF | TGCGCCAGCAGCTTGGGTGAGGCGACGGGTAATGAGCAGTTCTTC
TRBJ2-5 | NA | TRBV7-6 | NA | CASSPRETQYF | TGTGCCAGCAGCCCAAGGGAGACCCAGTACTTC
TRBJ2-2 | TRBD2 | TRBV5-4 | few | CASSHGGAGELFF | TGTGCCAGCAGTCATGGGGGGGCCGGGGAGCTGTTTTTT
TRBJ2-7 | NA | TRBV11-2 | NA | CASSLITSSYEQYF | TGTGCCAGCAGCTTAATTACGAGCTCCTACGAGCAGTACTTC
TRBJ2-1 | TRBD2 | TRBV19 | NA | CASTLTAGPYNEQFF | TGTGCCAGTACTCTTACAGCGGGGCCCTACAATGAGCAGTTCTTC
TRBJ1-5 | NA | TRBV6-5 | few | CASSWGSNQPQHF | TGTGCCAGCAGTTGGGGAAGCAATCAGCCCCAGCATTTT
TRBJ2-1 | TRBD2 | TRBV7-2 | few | CASSLVPAGAFDEQFF | TGTGCCAGCAGCTTAGTCCCAGCGGGAGCGTTCGATGAGCAGTTCTTC
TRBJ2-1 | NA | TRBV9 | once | CASSVAGNEQFF | TGTGCCAGCAGCGTAGCAGGTAATGAGCAGTTCTTC
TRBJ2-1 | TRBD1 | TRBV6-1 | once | CASSGSYFGTGWNEQFF | TGTGCCAGCAGTGGGTCGTATTTTGGGACAGGGTGGAATGAGCAGTTCTTC
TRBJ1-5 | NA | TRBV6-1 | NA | CASSSGPRRNQPQHF | TGTGCCAGCAGTTCAGGTCCCAGACGCAATCAGCCCCAGCATTTT
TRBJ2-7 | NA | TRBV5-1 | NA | CASSSPPEEQYF | TGCGCCAGCAGCTCGCCCCCGGAGGAGCAGTACTTC
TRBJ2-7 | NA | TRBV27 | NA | CASSLTGTYEQYF | TGTGCCAGCAGTTTAACGGGAACCTACGAGCAGTACTTC
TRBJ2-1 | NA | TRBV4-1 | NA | CASSQVPEGNEQFF | TGCGCCAGCAGCCAAGTCCCGGAGGGCAATGAGCAGTTCTTC
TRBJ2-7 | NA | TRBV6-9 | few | CASSAPDYEQYF | TGTGCCAGCAGTGCGCCGGACTACGAGCAGTACTTC
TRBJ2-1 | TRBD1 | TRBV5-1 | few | CASSWAGGAYNEQFF | TGCGCCAGCAGCTGGGCAGGGGGCGCCTACAATGAGCAGTTCTTC
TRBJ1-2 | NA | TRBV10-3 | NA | CASRRGSFLWGYTF | TGTGCCAGCCGCCGAGGCAGCTTCCTATGGGGCTACACCTTC
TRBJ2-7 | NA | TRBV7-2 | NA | CASSLELGEQYF | TGTGCCAGCAGCTTAGAGCTCGGTGAGCAGTACTTC
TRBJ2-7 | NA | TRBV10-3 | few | CAISPLVNLSYEQYF | TGTGCCATCAGCCCACTAGTCAACCTCTCCTACGAGCAGTACTTC
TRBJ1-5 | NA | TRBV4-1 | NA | CASSQGGSGAWQPQHF | TGCGCCAGCAGCCAAGGAGGCTCGGGGGCATGGCAGCCCCAGCATTTT
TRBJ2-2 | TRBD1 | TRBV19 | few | CASSPLTGTTAGELFF | TGTGCCAGTAGTCCCCTGACAGGGACAACCGCCGGGGAGCTGTTTTTT
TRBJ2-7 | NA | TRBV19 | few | CASSLAGSYEQYF | TGTGCCAGTAGTTTAGCAGGTTCCTACGAGCAGTACTTC
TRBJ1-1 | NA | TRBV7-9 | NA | CASAWGFYAEWSTEAFF | TGTGCCAGCGCGTGGGGTTTTTACGCGGAGTGGAGCACTGAAGCTTTCTTT
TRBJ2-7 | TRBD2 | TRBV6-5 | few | CASSYASGGFEQYF | TGTGCCAGCAGTTACGCTAGCGGGGGCTTCGAGCAGTACTTC
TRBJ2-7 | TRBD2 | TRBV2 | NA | CASWGLARYEQYF | TGTGCCAGCTGGGGACTAGCGAGGTACGAGCAGTACTTC
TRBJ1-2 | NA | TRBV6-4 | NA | CASSDSGMRIYGYTF | TGTGCCAGCAGTGACTCGGGGATGAGGATATATGGCTACACCTTC
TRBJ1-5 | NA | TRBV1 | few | CTSSQDEGISNQPQHF | TGCACCAGCAGCCAAGATGAGGGGATAAGCAATCAGCCCCAGCATTTT
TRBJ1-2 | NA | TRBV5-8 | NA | CASSLFYGYTF | TGTGCCAGCAGCTTGTTTTATGGCTACACCTTC
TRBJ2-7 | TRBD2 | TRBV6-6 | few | CASTPLAGGSYEQYF | TGTGCCAGCACCCCCCTAGCGGGGGGATCCTACGAGCAGTACTTC